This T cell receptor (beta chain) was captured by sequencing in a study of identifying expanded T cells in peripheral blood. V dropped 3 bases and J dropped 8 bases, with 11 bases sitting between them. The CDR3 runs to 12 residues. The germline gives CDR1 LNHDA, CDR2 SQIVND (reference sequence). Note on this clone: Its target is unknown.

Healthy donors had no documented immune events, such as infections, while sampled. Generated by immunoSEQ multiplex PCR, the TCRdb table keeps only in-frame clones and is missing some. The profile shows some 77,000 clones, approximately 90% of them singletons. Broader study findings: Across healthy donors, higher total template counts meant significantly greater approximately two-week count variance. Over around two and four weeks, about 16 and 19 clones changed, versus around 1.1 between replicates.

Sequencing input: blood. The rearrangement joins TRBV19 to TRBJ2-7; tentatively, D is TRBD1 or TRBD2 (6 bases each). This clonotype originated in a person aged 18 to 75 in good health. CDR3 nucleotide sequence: TGTGCCAGTAGTATCCCCGGGGGCAAGCAGTACTTC. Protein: CASSIPGGKQYF.